This T cell receptor beta chain was obtained from a study of response to subunit inactivated influenza vaccine. Study conclusions and caveats: A suggestion made by the authors is that each seasonal influenza vaccination recruits few new T cells.

V gave up 3 bases and J gave up 7 bases, with 18 bases separating them. Germline V gene lookup returns CDR1 DFQATT and CDR2 SNEGSKA (reference sequence). This CDR3 has 14 residues. This clonotype was observed a few times. Its antigen is as yet unknown. TCRdb recomputed calls from the RT-PCR reads with MiXCR, one row per CDR3 protein. The table shows about 780,000 distinct CDR3 sequences, with about 18% occurring only once. The sequences come from PBMCs from blood, collected more than 4 days after vaccination. The V call is TRBV20-1, the J call TRBJ2-5; D perhaps matches TRBD1 (6 bases). The sequence was collected from a man aged 45 to 65 who received an inactivated influenza vaccine. The CDR3 region has the DNA TGCAGTGCTAGGGTCCGCAGGGGATATGTGACCCAGTACTTC. Translated: CSARVRRGYVTQYF.